This TCR beta chain comes out of a study of T cell changes during pregnancy in multiple sclerosis. The method was immunoSEQ multiplex PCR; TCRdb's version includes in-frame clones alone and lacks a portion of them. The sample yields 40,000 to 60,000 clones, 85% to 95% seen once. The CDR3 has 15 amino acids. Losses at the gene ends were 2 bases for V and 5 bases for J; bases not matched to a gene: 3. Germline V gives CDR1 KGHSH, CDR2 LQKENI. V usage is TRBV18 and J usage is TRBJ1-6; 7 positions match TRBD1. The sample here was CD4+ T cells from peripheral blood mononuclear cells, taken in the third trimester of pregnancy. This receptor was taken from a female donor with multiple sclerosis, enrolled in a pregnancy study. The CDR3: CASSPTRGNNSPLHF. DNA for the CDR3: TGTGCCAGCTCACCAACCAGGGGGAATAATTCACCCCTCCACTTT.